This T cell receptor beta chain appears in the sequencing data of a study of blood T cell repertoires in COVID-19. V lost 0 bases, J lost 7 bases, and 12 bases lay in between. Germline V gene sequence: CDR1 SEHNR, CDR2 FQNEAQ (reference sequence). This CDR3 is 15 amino acids long. Method: immunoSEQ multiplex PCR; TCRdb's copy keeps in-frame clones and lacks some. This table holds about 230,000 clones, over 70% found once. This TCR was sampled from a man aged 35 to 55 with active or convalescent COVID-19. Sequencing was done on a sample of peripheral blood. The V call is TRBV7-9, the J call TRBJ1-4; no clear D. The CDR3 here is CASSLAVGESEKLFF. The CDR3 nucleotides are TGTGCCAGCAGCTTAGCGGTCGGAGAAAGTGAAAAACTGTTTTTT.